The entry below gives a single T cell receptor beta chain sequence along with its context. The source of the sample is a study of blood T cell repertoires in COVID-19. Study-level background: COVID-19 samples, acute and convalescent, were from the United States, Italy and Spain. PBMCs, B-cell-depleted T cells, or T cells provided the cDNA or gDNA that made up the material.

In the source study's methods: Amplifying reference gene primers gave estimates of nucleated cell counts. Produced via immunoSEQ multiplex PCR; TCRdb's table is partial and in-frame only. D and trimming come from the DNA, and the V and J calls and clone size come from that table. The sample has fewer than 60,000 clones, under 90% seen once; the top ten hold roughly 10%. With V trimmed by 5 bases and J by 2 bases, 7 bases remained unmatched. Looked up from germline, CDR1 is LNHDA and CDR2 is SQIVND (reference sequence). This CDR3 contains 15 residues. Material: peripheral blood. The receptor's source is an older man with active or convalescent COVID-19. The chain employs TRBV19 and TRBJ1-2; 8 nucleotides agree with TRBD1. The CDR3 DNA sequence: TGTGCCAGTAGTCGAAGCCGACAGGGGAACTATGGCTACACCTTC. This sequence encodes CASSRSRQGNYGYTF.